These 13 T cell receptor beta chains came from one sample sequenced in a study of PD-1 blockade in classical Hodgkin lymphoma. Clones were read by immunoSEQ multiplex PCR, and TCRdb kept only the in-frame ones, dropping some. Altogether tens of thousands of clones are present, 89% being singletons, with the ten largest covering over 8.5%. With no exception, relapse followed autologous stem cell transplantation in all patients, and brentuximab vedotin exposure varied. The sequences come from peripheral blood mononuclear cells (PBMCs), collected before the second cycle of nivolumab. These receptors were obtained from a human donor with classical Hodgkin lymphoma.

CDR3 coding DNA: TGTGCCACCAGATCGACAGCCTATAGTTCTCATAGCAATCAGCCCCAGCATTTT. It yields the protein CATRSTAYSSHSNQPQHF. This chain connects TRBV10-3 to TRBJ1-5, with D tentatively TRBD1 (5 bases). Germline V gene lookup returns CDR1 ENHRY and CDR2 SYGVKD. V was trimmed by 10 bases and J by 0 bases, leaving 25 bases between them. This CDR3 is 18 amino acids long.

The V gene is TRBV10-3, the J gene TRBJ1-1; possibly TRBD1 for D (6 bases). This CDR3 is built from 14 residues. V lost 2 bases, J lost 1 base, and 8 bases lay in between. Germline lookup yields CDR1 ENHRY and CDR2 SYGVKD. Written as DNA, the CDR3 is TGTGCCATCAGTGAGGACAGGAGGAACACTGAAGCTTTCTTT. Translated, it gives CAISEDRRNTEAFF.

The table lists this clone with a count of one. The chain links TRBV14 to TRBJ2-2, with D perhaps matching TRBD1 (6 bases). CDR1 is SGHDN and CDR2 is FVKESK in the germline V gene. The V gene lost 3 bases and the J gene lost 4 bases, with 12 bases spanning the gap. This CDR3 spans 15 amino acids. For the CDR3, the DNA is TGTGCCAGCAGCCATCAACAGGGTCGCACCGGGGAGCTGTTTTTT. It encodes CASSHQQGRTGELFF.

The chain couples TRBV4-2 to TRBJ1-6, with D unresolved. V lost 0 bases, J lost 2 bases, and 14 bases lay in between. The CDR3 spans 18 residues. Germline V lookup: CDR1 LGHNA, CDR2 YNFKEQ. In nucleotides, the CDR3 is TGTGCCAGCAGCCAAGATCTAGTCCGCCGAACCTATAATTCACCCCTCCACTTT. This translates into CASSQDLVRRTYNSPLHF.

V and J are TRBV6-6 and TRBJ1-1, with D unclear. The CDR3 extends over 14 amino acids. CDR1 is MNHNY, CDR2 SVGAGI, per germline (reference sequence). V was trimmed by 0 bases and J by 1 base, leaving 6 bases between them. The CDR3 DNA reads as TGTGCCAGCAGTTACTCAGGCGAGAACACTGAAGCTTTCTTT. It is translated as CASSYSGENTEAFF.

The J gene is TRBJ1-2, the V gene TRBV27, with D maybe TRBD1 (6 bases). V was pared by 0 bases and J by 4 bases, with 9 bases between. CDR3 length: 14 residues. Germline V gene sequence: CDR1 MNHEY, CDR2 SMNVEV (reference sequence). Here the CDR3 DNA reads TGTGCCAGCAGTTTATCGATAGGGGGCTATGGCTACACCTTC. Translating it yields CASSLSIGGYGYTF.

The rearrangement links TRBV18 to TRBJ1-4, with TRBD1 as a possible D gene (5 bases). Between the trimmed V and J ends, which lost 11 bases and 5 bases, there was a span of 15 bases. There are 13 residues in the CDR3. The germline V gene has CDR1 KGHSH and CDR2 LQKENI. The CDR3 sequence: CASSRGKNEKLFF. In DNA, the CDR3 is TGTGCCTCCTCACGGGGGAAGAATGAAAAACTGTTTTTT.

The chain couples TRBV30 to TRBJ1-2, with TRBD1 identical over 9 bases. Losses at the gene ends were 1 base for V and 4 bases for J; bases not matched to a gene: 16. The V gene's germline CDR1 is GTSNPN and CDR2 SVGIG (reference sequence). This CDR3 region has 18 residues. The DNA for the CDR3 is TGTGCCTGGAGTGGTTTTGGGCCCCAAACAGGGGGCGTCTATGGCTACACCTTC. This gives the protein CAWSGFGPQTGGVYGYTF.

The J gene is TRBJ2-5, the V gene TRBV28; D call uncertain. Germline V gene lookup returns CDR1 MDHEN and CDR2 SYDVKM. With 2 bases removed from V and 0 bases from J, the gap between germline ends came to 7 bases. This CDR3 contains 14 residues. CDR3 loop: CASSLVPHQETQYF. In DNA, the CDR3 is TGTGCCAGCAGTTTAGTCCCACACCAAGAGACCCAGTACTTC.

V is TRBV6-6 and J is TRBJ1-1; D might be TRBD1 (6 bases). Germline V gene data show CDR1 as MNHNY and CDR2 as SVGAGI (reference sequence). The V and J ends lost 7 bases and 6 bases respectively, with 15 bases between them. The CDR3 has 13 amino acids. This chain's CDR3 is CASKPDRYAEAFF. CDR3 coding DNA: TGTGCCAGCAAACCTGACAGGTACGCTGAAGCTTTCTTT.

This clone was picked up a small number of times. The rearrangement links TRBV11-2 to TRBJ1-5, with a weak D call TRBD1 (6 bases). There are 14 residues in the CDR3. CDR1 and CDR2 from the germline V gene are SGHAT and FQNNGV. Trimming cost V 4 bases and J 0 bases, with 7 bases left between them. The CDR3 bases are TGTGCCAGCAGCTCACAGGGTAGCAATCAGCCCCAGCATTTT. It is translated as CASSSQGSNQPQHF.

The chain employs TRBV29-1 and TRBJ2-1; D remains ambiguous. Per the germline V gene, CDR1 is SQVTM and CDR2 is ANQGSEA. The V gene lost 3 bases and the J gene lost 6 bases, with 9 bases spanning the gap. CDR3 size: 12 residues. CDR3 nucleotide sequence: TGCAGCGTTGATCCCCCTCCCAATGAGCAGTTCTTC. Its translation: CSVDPPPNEQFF.

This chain joins TRBV2 and TRBJ1-4; 7 bases agree with TRBD1. This CDR3 is 16 amino acids long. The J segment lost 0 bases and the V segment lost 6 bases, leaving 7 bases of the junction unmatched. Germline CDR1 reads SNHLY; CDR2 reads FYNNEI. The CDR3 coding sequence is TGTGCCAGCAGCAGTGGGACAGTTGCAACTAATGAAAAACTGTTTTTT. It codes for CASSSGTVATNEKLFF.